The table lists the clone carrying this TCR beta chain with many counts. Its antigen is unknown. The CDR3 loop spans 16 amino acids. Germline lookup yields CDR1 MNHEY and CDR2 SVGEGT. Deletions cut 3 bases from V and 1 base from J, with 13 bases between. The entry originates in a study of response to subunit inactivated influenza vaccine. TCRdb reprocessed the RT-PCR reads with MiXCR, giving one entry per CDR3 protein. The data hold about 520,000 distinct CDR3 sequences, with approximately 7.7% observed a single time. Findings and limits, study-wide: Each seasonal influenza vaccination, the authors suggested, recruits few new T cells.

This chain links TRBV6-2 or TRBV6-3 with TRBJ1-5; D is uncertain. The clonotype originates from a man between 45 and 75 years old who received an inactivated influenza vaccine. The source material was PBMCs from blood, sampled 23 months after vaccination. Here the CDR3 DNA reads TGTGCCAGCAGTTATTTGGGGATGAGGAGCAATCAGCCCCAGCATTTT. The encoded protein is CASSYLGMRSNQPQHF.